This T cell receptor beta chain was documented in a study of cytomegalovirus exposure and HLA in healthy donors. Germline V lookup: CDR1 SGDLS, CDR2 YYNGEE. V gave up 4 bases and J gave up 5 bases; unmatched junction bases: 9. The length of the CDR3 is 14 residues. In the PCR, 60 Vbeta and 13 Jbeta primers were used. Assay: immunoSEQ multiplex PCR; the TCRdb copy retains only in-frame clones and omits some. The sample lists under 150,000 clones; roughly 80% were seen once. The gene calls are TRBV9 and TRBJ2-7, with 7 positions matching TRBD1. This clonotype was sampled from a girl under 10 years old in good health and CMV-seronegative. The specimen was PBMCs. The CDR3 nucleotides read TGTGCCAGCAGCTCCCGGACAGGTGAAAACGAGCAGTACTTC. Translation: CASSSRTGENEQYF.